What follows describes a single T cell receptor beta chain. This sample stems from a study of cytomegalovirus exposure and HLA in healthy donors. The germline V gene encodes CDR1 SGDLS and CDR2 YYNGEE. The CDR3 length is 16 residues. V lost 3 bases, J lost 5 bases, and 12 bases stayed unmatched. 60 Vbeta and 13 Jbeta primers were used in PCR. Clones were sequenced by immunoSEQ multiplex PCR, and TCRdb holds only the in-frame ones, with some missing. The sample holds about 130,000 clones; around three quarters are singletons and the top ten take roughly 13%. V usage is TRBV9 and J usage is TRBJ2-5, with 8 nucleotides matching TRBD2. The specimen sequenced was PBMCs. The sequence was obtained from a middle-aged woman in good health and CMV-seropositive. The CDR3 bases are TGTGCCAGCAGCGCCGGGCGGACTAGCTGGGGGGAGACCCAGTACTTC. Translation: CASSAGRTSWGETQYF.